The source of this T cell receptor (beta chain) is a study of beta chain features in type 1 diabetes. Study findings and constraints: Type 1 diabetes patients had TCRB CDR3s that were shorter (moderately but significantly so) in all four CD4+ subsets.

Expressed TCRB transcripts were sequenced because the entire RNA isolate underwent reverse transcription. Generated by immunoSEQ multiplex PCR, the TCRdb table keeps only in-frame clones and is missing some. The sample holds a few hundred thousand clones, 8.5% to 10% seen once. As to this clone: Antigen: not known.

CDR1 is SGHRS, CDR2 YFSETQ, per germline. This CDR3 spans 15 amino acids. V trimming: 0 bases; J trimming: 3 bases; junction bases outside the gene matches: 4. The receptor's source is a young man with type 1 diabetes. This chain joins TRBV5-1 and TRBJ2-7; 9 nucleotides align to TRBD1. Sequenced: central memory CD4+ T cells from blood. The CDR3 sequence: CASSLAGTGNYEQYF. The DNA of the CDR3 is TGCGCCAGCAGCTTGGCCGGGACAGGGAACTACGAGCAGTACTTC.